What follows are 5 T cell receptor beta chains derived from one specimen sequenced in a study of T-cell reconstitution after alpha-beta-depleted transplantation in children. The TCRbeta library was prepared with unique molecular identifiers. A single record per CDR3 protein comes from TCRdb applying MiXCR to the PCR reads. The sample gives fewer than 1 million distinct CDR3 sequences, around 17% of which show up once; roughly 5% is in the top ten. Here the sequenced sample was PBMCs, mostly from graft donor cells, taken 360 days after TCRalphabeta/CD19-depleted stem cell transplant. Receptors originate from a male patient younger than 18 who had a stem cell transplant for acute lymphoblastic leukemia, so the T cells may come from the graft donor.

This clonotype was counted many times. The V call is TRBV9, the J call TRBJ1-2; D is unclear. CDR1 is SGDLS, CDR2 YYNGEE, per germline. The CDR3 extends over 10 amino acids. Trimming pared 7 bases from V and 6 bases from J, leaving 7 bases between. CDR3 amino acids: CASGVNGYTF. The CDR3 DNA reads as TGTGCCAGCGGGGTGAATGGCTACACCTTC.

This clonotype was detected only a few times. J is TRBJ2-4 and V is TRBV5-1; D is unresolved. The germline V gene has CDR1 SGHRS and CDR2 YFSETQ. V was trimmed by 5 bases and J by 3 bases, leaving 27 bases between them. The CDR3 sequence is 19 residues long. CDR3 nucleotides: TGCGCCAGCAGTTCTACTTTAACTTACACCCACCCGGTCAAAAACATTCAGTACTTC. The encoded protein is CASSSTLTYTHPVKNIQYF.

The chain combines TRBV7-9 with TRBJ1-4; the D is unclear. Between the trimmed V and J ends, which lost 2 bases and 11 bases, there was a span of 12 bases. From germline, CDR1 is SEHNR and CDR2 FQNEAQ (reference sequence). This CDR3 has 13 residues. CDR3 in amino acids: CASSLPPDKKLFF. DNA for the CDR3: TGTGCCAGCAGCTTACCTCCCGACAAGAAACTGTTTTTT. The full variable domain, its missing parts supplied by reference TRBV7-9 and TRBJ1-4, is DTGVSQNPRHKITKRGQNVTFRCDPISEHNRLYWYRQTLGQGPEFLTYFQNEAQLEKSRLLSDRFSAERPKGSFSTLEIQRTEQGDSAMYLCASSLPPDKKLFFGSGTQLSVL.

In this sample, this clonotype turned up a few times. The junction differs from germline at one of its ends, possibly a read error. The rearrangement links TRBV7-9 to TRBJ2-7, with a tentative D call TRBD1 (5 bases). This CDR3 region has 13 residues. Germline V gene data show CDR1 as SEHNR and CDR2 as FQNEAQ (reference sequence). This CDR3 is CASSLALTASFHF. CDR3 DNA sequence: TGTGCCAGCAGCTTAGCCTTGACAGCCTCCTTCCACTTC.

The V call is TRBV5-1, the J call TRBJ1-1; TRBD1 agrees at 10 bases. CDR1 is SGHRS and CDR2 is YFSETQ in the germline V gene. With 3 bases clipped from V and 4 bases from J, the junction kept 3 bases outside the gene matches. The CDR3 is made up of 14 amino acids. The CDR3 region is CASSSGQGSTEAFF. CDR3 DNA sequence: TGCGCCAGCAGCTCGGGACAGGGGAGCACTGAAGCTTTCTTT.